This TCR beta chain was retrieved from a study of blood T cell repertoires in COVID-19. Across the study: There were acute and convalescent COVID-19 samples, and they came from the United States, Italy and Spain. The cDNA or gDNA used as material had been derived from T cells, B-cell-depleted T cells, or PBMCs.

In this sample, this clone turned up once. How the authors handled the data: Amplification of reference gene primers was used by the study to estimate nucleated cell counts. Some clones are missing from TCRdb's copy, which holds only in-frame ones; the method was immunoSEQ multiplex PCR. V and J calls and clone size are copied from that table; D and trimming were computed from the DNA. Of roughly 340,000 clones in the sample, around 90% were seen once. Germline V gene lookup returns CDR1 LGHNA and CDR2 YSLEER. CDR3 length: 18 amino acids. Trimming took off 4 bases at V and 4 bases at J, with 22 bases between the two ends.

The rearrangement uses TRBV4-3 and TRBJ2-2; weak D call: TRBD2 (6 bases). Sequences were obtained from peripheral blood. The clonotype was recovered from a woman aged 18-29 years who had recovered from COVID-19. CDR3 amino acids: CASSPSRQGGWSTGELFF. The CDR3 DNA is TGCGCCAGCAGCCCCTCTCGGCAGGGAGGTTGGTCCACCGGGGAGCTGTTTTTT.